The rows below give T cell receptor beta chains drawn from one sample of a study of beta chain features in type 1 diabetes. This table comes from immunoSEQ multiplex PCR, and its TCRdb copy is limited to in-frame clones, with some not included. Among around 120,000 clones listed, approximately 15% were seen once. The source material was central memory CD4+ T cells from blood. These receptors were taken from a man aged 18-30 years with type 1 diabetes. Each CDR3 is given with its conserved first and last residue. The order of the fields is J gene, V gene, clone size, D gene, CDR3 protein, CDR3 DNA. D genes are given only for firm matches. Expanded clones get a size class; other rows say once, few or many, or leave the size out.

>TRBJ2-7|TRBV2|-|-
CASSGAPVVEQYF
TGTGCCAGCAGTGGGGCCCCGGTCGTCGAGCAGTACTTC
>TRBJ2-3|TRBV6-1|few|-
CASSDRTDVQYF
TGTGCCAGCAGTGACAGGACCGACGTCCAGTATTTT
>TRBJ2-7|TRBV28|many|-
CASSLTLGVYEQYF
TGTGCCAGCAGTTTAACGCTGGGGGTCTACGAGCAGTACTTC
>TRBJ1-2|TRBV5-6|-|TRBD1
CASSLTQGRDYGYTF
TGTGCCAGCAGCTTGACACAGGGGAGAGACTATGGCTACACCTTC
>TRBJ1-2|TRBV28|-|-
CASSLDSYGYTF
TGTGCCAGCAGTTTAGACAGCTATGGCTACACCTTC
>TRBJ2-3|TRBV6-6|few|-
CASRWASLDTQYF
TGTGCCAGCAGATGGGCTAGCTTGGATACGCAGTATTTT
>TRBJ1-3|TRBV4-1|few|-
CASSRPQGSGNTIYF
TGCGCCAGCAGCCGTCCACAGGGCTCTGGAAACACCATATATTTT
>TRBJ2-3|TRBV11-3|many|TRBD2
CASSLGVAGVTDTQYF
TGTGCCAGCAGCTTAGGTGTAGCGGGGGTCACAGATACGCAGTATTTT
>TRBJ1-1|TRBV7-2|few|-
CASRQGMNTEAFF
TGTGCCAGCAGGCAGGGGATGAACACTGAAGCTTTCTTT
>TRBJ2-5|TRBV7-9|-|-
CASSLGQQETQYF
TGTGCCAGCAGCTTAGGACAGCAAGAGACCCAGTACTTC
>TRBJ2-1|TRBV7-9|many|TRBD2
CASSSSGTSYNEQFF
TGTGCCAGCAGCTCTAGCGGGACAAGCTACAATGAGCAGTTCTTC
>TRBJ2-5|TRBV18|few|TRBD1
CASSQGQTQETQYF
TGTGCCAGCTCACAGGGACAGACTCAAGAGACCCAGTACTTC
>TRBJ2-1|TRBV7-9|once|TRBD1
CASSLIRGSNEQFF
TGTGCCAGCAGCTTAATCAGGGGGAGCAATGAGCAGTTCTTC
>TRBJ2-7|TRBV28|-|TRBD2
CASTLGGGIYEQYF
TGTGCCAGCACCCTCGGGGGGGGCATCTACGAGCAGTACTTC
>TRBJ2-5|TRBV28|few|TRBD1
CASSPGDRTGETQYF
TGTGCCAGCAGTCCGGGGGACAGGACAGGGGAGACCCAGTACTTC
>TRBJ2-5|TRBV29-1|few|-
CSVYQGFGLVETQYF
TGCAGCGTTTATCAAGGGTTCGGGCTGGTGGAGACCCAGTACTTC
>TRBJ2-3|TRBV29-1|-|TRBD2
CSVDLAGRVADTQYF
TGCAGCGTCGATCTAGCGGGGCGGGTGGCAGATACGCAGTATTTT
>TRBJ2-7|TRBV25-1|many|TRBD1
CASSESTGYEQYF
TGTGCCAGCAGTGAATCGACAGGGTACGAGCAGTACTTC
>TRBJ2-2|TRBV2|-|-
CASKVTGELFF
TGTGCCAGCAAAGTCACCGGGGAGCTGTTTTTT
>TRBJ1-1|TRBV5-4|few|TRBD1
CASSSGSWRGTGVTEAFF
TGTGCCAGCAGCTCAGGCTCCTGGCGTGGCACAGGGGTCACTGAAGCTTTCTTT
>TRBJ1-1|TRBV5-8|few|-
CASSLPGAIAVNTEAFF
TGTGCCAGCAGCTTGCCCGGTGCCATTGCGGTGAACACTGAAGCTTTCTTT
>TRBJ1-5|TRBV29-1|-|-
CSSGEGNQPQHF
TGCAGCTCCGGCGAGGGGAATCAGCCCCAGCATTTT
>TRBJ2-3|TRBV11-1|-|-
CASSLLRAGNTDTQYF
TGTGCCAGCAGCTTATTAAGGGCAGGGAATACAGATACGCAGTATTTT
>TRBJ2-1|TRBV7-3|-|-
CASSLWPARNEQFF
TGTGCCAGCAGCTTATGGCCAGCTCGCAATGAGCAGTTCTTC
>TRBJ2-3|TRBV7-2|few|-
CASSSYLGTQYF
TGTGCCAGCAGCTCCTACTTGGGTACGCAGTATTTT
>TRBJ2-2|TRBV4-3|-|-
CASSQVIGRFPNTGELFF
TGCGCCAGCAGCCAAGTCATCGGGCGGTTTCCGAACACCGGGGAGCTGTTTTTT
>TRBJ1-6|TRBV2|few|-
CASRRGQTNSPLHF
TGTGCCAGCAGACGTGGACAGACTAATTCACCCCTCCACTTT
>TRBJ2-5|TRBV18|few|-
CASSGGQETQYF
TGTGCCAGCTCAGGGGGTCAAGAGACCCAGTACTTC